This TCR beta chain is from a study of T cell responses to AZD1222 COVID-19 vaccine. The assay was immunoSEQ multiplex PCR, and TCRdb's table has in-frame clones only and misses some. There are around 130,000 clones in the sample; 80% to 90% occur only once, and 8% to 10% lies in the top ten. The TCR sequence derives from an adult who received the AZD1222 COVID-19 vaccine. The source was peripheral blood, collected 28 days after the second AZD1222 dose.

The CDR3 sequence: CAISEGYNEQFF. CDR3 nucleotide sequence: TGTGCCATCAGCGAGGGGTACAATGAGCAGTTCTTC. This chain connects TRBV10-3 to TRBJ2-1; D could derive from TRBD1 or TRBD2 (5 bases each). CDR1 and CDR2 (germline): ENHRY, SYGVKD. The CDR3 is 12 residues long. Deletions cut 6 bases from V and 4 bases from J, with 7 bases between.